Below, one TCR beta chain is given with its context. The sample holds a few counts of this clone. The antigen it recognizes is unknown. One base away there is no much larger clone; base qualities are not given. In the prospective study, participants were about 18 to 95 years old, resided in about two dozen geographic areas of the United States, and were enrolled through a virtual design. In the prospective study, participants were assigned to cohorts based on the clinical history participants reported in a screening survey and a study questionnaire. For ImmuneRACE Cohort 3, a participant was defined as recovered based on two consecutive negative NP/OP PCR tests, clearance by a healthcare professional, or resolution of symptoms. Each participant in the prospective study had whole blood, serum and a nasopharyngeal or oropharyngeal swab collected by mobile phlebotomists. Additional blood draws and questionnaires over a 2-month period could optionally be provided by prospective study participants. Blood samples from the prospective study were shipped frozen or at room temperature prior to DNA extraction.

The data belong to a study of blood T cell repertoires in COVID-19 (dated by TCRdb to the early 2020s). With respect to the entire study: Samples from collaborators originated in the United States, Italy and Spain and spanned both the acute and convalescent phases of COVID-19. The material from the prospective study consisted of cDNA or gDNA derived from T cells, B-cell-depleted T cells, or PBMCs. Deeply sampled blood TCRbeta repertoires from subjects exposed to, actively infected with, or recovered from COVID-19 were included in the dataset. The repertoires were made available in a free public database intended to serve as a resource for research on the immune response to SARS-CoV-2. The samples were drawn from two sources: the first 160 participants of the ongoing ImmuneRACE study, and 1,000 to 1,500 subjects contributed by 6 global collaborators. The sample metadata nearly always contained a de-identified subject ID, COVID-19 status, age in years and sex. Where available, HLA class I and class II types were taken from metadata supplied by the sample provider and were not determined by assay-based typing. What the research found in general, with its limitations: How much clinical and demographic metadata was included differed by source and by participant, and the metadata was provided uncurated.

The immunoSEQ Assay, a bias-controlled multiplex PCR, was used to amplify TCRbeta CDR3 regions from genomic DNA. The authors processed their data as follows. The number of nucleated cells in each sample was estimated from the amplification of reference gene primers within the assay. Sequence reads were collapsed and filtered to measure the absolute abundance of every unique TCRbeta CDR3 rearrangement. Productive Simpson clonality was computed per sample as the square root of Simpson's diversity index over productive rearrangements. Sourced from immuneACCESS, this table was stored by TCRdb with only in-frame sequences that have V and J called. A share of the clones is absent; for the studies checked, an unresolved V gene accounts for under half, and the remainder has no known explanation. V, J and clone size are those of that table, while D and trimming were read from the DNA. Recorded for this sample are approximately 350,000 clones; less than 90% of them occurred a single time. The top ten constitute around 5.1% of the sample.

The germline V gene supplies CDR1 ENHRY and CDR2 SYGVKD. The V and J ends are trimmed by 11 bases and 8 bases, leaving 15 bases between them. The CDR3 runs 12 residues from the cysteine to the phenylalanine. The kept DNA is CDR3 alone, 36 bases in frame from the first base. The sequence was collected from a woman aged 45-60 years who had recovered from COVID-19. The chain is encoded by TRBV10-3 joined to TRBJ1-4, and possibly TRBD1, on 5 matching bases. What was sequenced was PBMCs or T cells enriched from blood (not recorded which). The DNA reads as follows: TGTGCCGCTCAGGGAGGCGGCGAAAAACTGTTTTTT. Its protein product is CAAQGGGEKLFF.